Described below is a single T cell receptor beta chain sequence and its context. The sample comes from a study of blood T cell repertoires in COVID-19. Across the study: T cells, B-cell-depleted T cells, or PBMCs provided the cDNA or gDNA that served as material.

Clones were read by immunoSEQ multiplex PCR, and TCRdb kept only the in-frame ones, dropping some. The sample consists of 450,000 or so clones, less than 95% of them appearing once. Trimming stripped 8 bases from V and 10 bases from J, with 12 bases between. Germline V CDR1 and CDR2: SGHAT, FQNNGV. The CDR3 extends over 11 amino acids. Categorization into cohorts depended on clinical history that participants reported. The rearrangement joins TRBV11-2 to TRBJ2-1; TRBD1 is a possible D gene (5 bases). The sequence derives from a man between 18 and 35 years old who had recovered from COVID-19. What was sequenced was PBMCs or T cells enriched from blood (not recorded which). This CDR3 is CASRRGMEQFF. CDR3 sequence (DNA): TGTGCCAGCCGAAGGGGCATGGAGCAGTTCTTC.